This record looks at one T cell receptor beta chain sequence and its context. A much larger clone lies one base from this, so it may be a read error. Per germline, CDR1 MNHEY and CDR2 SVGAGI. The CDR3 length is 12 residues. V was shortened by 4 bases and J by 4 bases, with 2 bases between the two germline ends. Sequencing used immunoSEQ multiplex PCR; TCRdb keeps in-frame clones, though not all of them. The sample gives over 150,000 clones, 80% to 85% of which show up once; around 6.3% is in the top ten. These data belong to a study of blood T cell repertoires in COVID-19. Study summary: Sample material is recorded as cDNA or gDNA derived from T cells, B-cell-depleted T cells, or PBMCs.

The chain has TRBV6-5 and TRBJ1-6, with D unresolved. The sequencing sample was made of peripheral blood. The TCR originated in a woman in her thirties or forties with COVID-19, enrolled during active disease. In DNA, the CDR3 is TGTGCCAGCAGTTCGTATAATTCACCCCTCCACTTT. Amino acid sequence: CASSSYNSPLHF.